A single sample gave rise to the 21 T cell receptor beta chains below, sequenced in a study of human T cells and chemical hapten exposure. Time point denoted: pre-sensitization, week 0. As for treatment: therapeutic diphenylcyclopropenone sensitization with weekly scalp DPC. TCRdb redid the calling of the RACE reads with MiXCR, one entry per CDR3 protein. The sample yields roughly 100,000 distinct CDR3 sequences, less than 14% seen once. The specimen was whole blood, collected in connection with sensitization to the hapten diphenylcyclopropenone (DPC). The receptors were sampled from a woman between 55 and 75 years old with alopecia areata. Some clones in this sample may be carry-over from other donors' samples.

There are many counts of this clonotype. This sequence joins TRBV2 and TRBJ1-2; 12 bases fit TRBD1. The CDR3 loop spans 14 amino acids. The germline CDR1 and CDR2 sequences are SNHLY and FYNNEI. Unmatched junction bases numbered 3, after V lost 7 bases and J lost 3 bases. The CDR3 DNA is TGTGCCAGCAAGGGGACAGGGGGCTACTATGGCTACACCTTC. This codes for CASKGTGGYYGYTF.

This clonotype has ten or more counts. The J gene is TRBJ1-3, the V gene TRBV3-1; the D gene is possibly TRBD1 (6 bases). This CDR3 contains 16 residues. Trimming took 1 base from V and 1 from J, leaving 11 bases between them. Looked up from germline, CDR1 is LGHDT and CDR2 is YNNKEL (reference sequence). CDR3 in DNA: TGTGCCAGCAGCCAAGCCTGGACAGTTTCTGGAAACACCATATATTTT. Protein product: CASSQAWTVSGNTIYF.

The chain has TRBV4-2 and TRBJ2-1, with D maybe TRBD1 (6 bases). Per the germline V gene, CDR1 is LGHNA and CDR2 is YNFKEQ. The V end was cut by 0 bases, the J end by 5 bases, with 17 bases between. This CDR3 contains 17 residues. DNA of the CDR3: TGTGCCAGCAGCCAAGAGTGGCAGGGGTACATCAACAATGAGCAGTTCTTC. Encoded protein: CASSQEWQGYINNEQFF.

The table lists this clonotype with many counts. This chain connects TRBV4-1 to TRBJ2-3, with D unresolved. The germline V and J ends were trimmed by 2 bases and 1 base, with 13 bases remaining between them. Germline V gives CDR1 MGHRA, CDR2 YSYEKL. This CDR3 has 16 amino acids. The CDR3 sequence is CASSQNPSDGTDTQYF. CDR3 in DNA: TGCGCCAGCAGCCAAAACCCCAGCGACGGCACAGATACGCAGTATTTT.

The V and J genes are TRBV9 and TRBJ2-5; no definite D call. V gave up 7 bases and J gave up 5 bases, with 9 bases separating them. CDR3 size: 11 residues. Germline V gives CDR1 SGDLS, CDR2 YYNGEE. The CDR3 here is CASGARETQYF. The CDR3 DNA follows: TGTGCCAGCGGCGCACGGGAGACCCAGTACTTC.

On this clonotype: One junction end disagrees with the germline gene, perhaps due to a read error. The chain employs TRBV9 and TRBJ2-1, with 10 bases lining up with TRBD2. The CDR3 consists of 13 residues. Germline values: CDR1 SGDLS, CDR2 YYNGEE. CDR3 protein: CASSVLAGDEQFF. CDR3 bases: TGTGCCAGCAGCGTCCTAGCGGGGGATGAACAGTTCTTC.

V usage is TRBV6-5 and J usage is TRBJ2-3, with a weak D call TRBD1 (5 bases). The CDR3 totals 15 residues. Trimming shortened V by 6 bases and J by 4 bases, and 17 bases separated the two germline ends. Germline assignment: CDR1 MNHEY and CDR2 SVGAGI. The CDR3 nucleotides are TGTGCCAGCAGAGTGGACATATGGGCACCAGATACGCAGTATTTT. This encodes CASRVDIWAPDTQYF.

There are many counts of this clonotype. CDR3 amino acids: CASGGPDVTQYF. CDR3 sequence (DNA): TGTGCCTCCGGGGGTCCGGATGTTACGCAGTATTTT. V is TRBV10-3 and J is TRBJ2-3; D is possibly TRBD2 (6 bases). Germline V gives CDR1 ENHRY, CDR2 SYGVKD. This CDR3 is 12 amino acids long. Between the trimmed V and J ends, which lost 11 bases and 8 bases, there was a span of 17 bases.

In regard to this clonotype: Given a much more abundant clone one base away, this may be a read error. V gene TRBV20-1 combines with J gene TRBJ2-2; D may correspond to TRBD1 or TRBD2 (6 bases each). The CDR3 loop spans 14 amino acids. Per the germline V gene, CDR1 is DFQATT and CDR2 is SNEGSKA (reference sequence). CDR3 nucleotide sequence: TGCAGTGTTAGATACGACGGGGGCCTCGGTCAGCTGTTTTTT. Amino acid sequence: CSVRYDGGLGQLFF.

This clonotype was seen repeatedly, ten times or more. V is TRBV5-1 and J is TRBJ2-3; 7 bases align to TRBD1. From germline, CDR1 is SGHRS and CDR2 YFSETQ. With V trimmed by 4 bases and J by 0 bases, 8 bases remained unmatched. This CDR3 has 16 amino acids. The CDR3 region is CASSPLRGQSTDTQYF. CDR3 nucleotide sequence: TGCGCCAGCAGCCCCCTGAGGGGACAGAGCACAGATACGCAGTATTTT.

This clonotype was seen only a few times. The V call is TRBV27, the J call TRBJ1-1, with 8 bases matching TRBD1. Germline V CDR1 and CDR2: MNHEY, SMNVEV (reference sequence). This CDR3 spans 13 amino acids. Trimming cost V 7 bases and J 5 bases; bases outside gene matches: 6. The CDR3 spells CASNGQGITEAFF. CDR3 bases: TGTGCCAGCAATGGACAGGGAATAACTGAAGCTTTCTTT.

In this sample, this clonotype turned up many times. This chain joins TRBV20-1 and TRBJ1-5; TRBD1 is a possible D gene (5 bases). Trimming took off 5 bases at V and 7 bases at J, with 15 bases between the two ends. The CDR3 covers 13 residues. Germline CDR1 DFQATT, CDR2 SNEGSKA (reference sequence). The CDR3 DNA sequence: TGCAGTGCTGTGACAGAAGTTGGACAGCCCCAGCATTTT. Its translation: CSAVTEVGQPQHF.

In this sample, this clonotype turned up many times. The V call is TRBV6-5, the J call TRBJ1-6, with 9 bases fitting TRBD1. CDR1 and CDR2 (germline): MNHEY, SVGAGI. The CDR3 sequence is 14 residues long. The V and J ends lost 6 bases and 7 bases, in that order; junction bases with no gene match: 4. The CDR3 DNA follows: TGTGCCAGCAGCCGGGACAGGGTAAATTCACCCCTCCACTTT. Amino acids: CASSRDRVNSPLHF.

There are many counts of this clonotype. The chain links TRBV6-1 to TRBJ1-5; D gene uncertain. CDR1 MNHNS and CDR2 SASEGT come from the germline V gene. Trimming left V 1 base short and J 0 bases short, with 13 bases between. The CDR3 runs to 17 residues. The CDR3, as DNA: TGTGCCAGCAGTGAAGTCAACGTCGCCTATAGCAATCAGCCCCAGCATTTT. Amino acid sequence: CASSEVNVAYSNQPQHF.

This clonotype was seen ten or more times. This chain connects TRBV19 to TRBJ1-1; TRBD1 is a possible D gene (6 bases). This CDR3 comprises 13 residues. V dropped 5 bases and J dropped 3 bases, with 10 bases sitting between them. Germline CDR1 reads LNHDA; CDR2 reads SQIVND (reference sequence). The CDR3 loop reads CASSEGGDTEAFF. CDR3 in DNA: TGTGCCAGTAGTGAAGGGGGGGACACTGAAGCTTTCTTT.

This clonotype was seen repeatedly, ten times or more. The chain links TRBV10-1 to TRBJ1-1; D gene uncertain. This CDR3 comprises 13 residues. The V gene lost 6 bases and the J gene lost 4 bases, with 12 bases spanning the gap. Per germline, CDR1 WNHNN and CDR2 SYGVQD (reference sequence). CDR3 DNA sequence: TGCGCCAGCAGCGCCGACGCCGGCACTGAAGCTTTCTTT. Protein: CASSADAGTEAFF.

This clonotype has only one observation. Because it lacks the conserved phenylalanine or tryptophan at the end, this CDR3 is likely a read error. This chain uses TRBV9 with TRBJ2-5; possible D gene TRBD2, 5 bases. The CDR3 contains 14 residues. CDR1 and CDR2 (germline): SGDLS, YYNGEE. Between the trimmed V and J ends, which lost 4 bases and 7 bases, there was a span of 17 bases. The CDR3 nucleotides read TGTGCCAGCAGCTCCCGTCGGTACGAGGGGACCCAGTACATC. It codes for CASSSRRYEGTQYI.

This clonotype was detected ten times or more. V is TRBV7-6 and J is TRBJ2-3; the D is unclear. CDR1 and CDR2 (germline): SGHVS, FNYEAQ. Trimming pared 4 bases from V and 6 bases from J, leaving 11 bases between. CDR3 length equals 13 residues. CDR3 sequence: CASSSEMGDTQYF. The CDR3 bases are TGTGCCAGCAGCTCTGAGATGGGGGATACGCAGTATTTT.

This clonotype was recorded at least ten times. The rearrangement uses TRBV7-2 and TRBJ2-7, with 9 nucleotides matching TRBD1. J lost 2 bases, V lost 5 bases, and 7 bases had no gene match. The V gene's germline CDR1 is SGHTA and CDR2 FQGNSA. The CDR3 covers 15 residues. CDR3 in DNA: TGTGCCAGCAGCGCCGGACAGGGGCTAACCTACGAGCAGTACTTC. Translated, it gives CASSAGQGLTYEQYF.

This chain connects TRBV5-1 to TRBJ2-5, with D hard to call. The CDR3 runs 15 residues. The V end lost 0 bases, the J end lost 5 bases, and 14 bases lay between the germline ends. The germline V gene encodes CDR1 SGHRS and CDR2 YFSETQ. As DNA, the CDR3 is TGCGCCAGCAGCTTGGGTGGTCCCTACGGTGAGACCCAGTACTTC. It encodes CASSLGGPYGETQYF.

This clonotype was observed a handful of times. The rearrangement uses TRBV29-1 and TRBJ2-1; possibly TRBD2 for D (5 bases). This CDR3 spans 14 amino acids. CDR1 is SQVTM and CDR2 is ANQGSEA in the germline V gene. Deletions cut 4 bases from V and 2 bases from J, with 12 bases between. The CDR3 DNA sequence: TGCAGCGTTGGAAGGCTACTAGCCTACAATGAGCAGTTCTTC. Protein sequence: CSVGRLLAYNEQFF.